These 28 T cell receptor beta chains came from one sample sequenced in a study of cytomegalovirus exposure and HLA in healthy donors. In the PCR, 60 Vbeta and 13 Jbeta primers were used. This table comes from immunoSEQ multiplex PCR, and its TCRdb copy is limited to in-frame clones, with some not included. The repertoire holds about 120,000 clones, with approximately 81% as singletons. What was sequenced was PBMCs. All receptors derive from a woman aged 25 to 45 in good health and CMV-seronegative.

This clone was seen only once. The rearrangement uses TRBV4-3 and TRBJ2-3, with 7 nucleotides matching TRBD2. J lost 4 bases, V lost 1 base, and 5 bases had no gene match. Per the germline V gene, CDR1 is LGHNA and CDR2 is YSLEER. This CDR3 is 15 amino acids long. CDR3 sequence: CASSQGRGYPDTQYF. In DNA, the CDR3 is TGCGCCAGCAGCCAAGGGCGGGGGTATCCAGATACGCAGTATTTT.

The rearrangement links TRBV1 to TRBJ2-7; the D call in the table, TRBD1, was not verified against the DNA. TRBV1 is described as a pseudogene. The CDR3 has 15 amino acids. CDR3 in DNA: TGCACCAGCTCCCCCGTGGACAGGGGTTCCTACGAGCAGTACTTC. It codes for CTSSPVDRGSYEQYF.

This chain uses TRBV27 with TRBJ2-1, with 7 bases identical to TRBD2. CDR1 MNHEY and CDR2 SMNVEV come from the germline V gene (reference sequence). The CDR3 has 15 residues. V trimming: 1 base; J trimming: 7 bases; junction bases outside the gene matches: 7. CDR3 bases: TGTGCCAGCAGTTTATTACGCGGGAGTCGGAATGAGCAGTTCTTC. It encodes CASSLLRGSRNEQFF.

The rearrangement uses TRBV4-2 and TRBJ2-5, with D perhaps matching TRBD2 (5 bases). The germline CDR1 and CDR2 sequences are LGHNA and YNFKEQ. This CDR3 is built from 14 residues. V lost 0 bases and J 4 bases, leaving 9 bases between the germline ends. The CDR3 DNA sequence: TGTGCCAGCAGCCAAGATCGAAGCGGAGAGACCCAGTACTTC. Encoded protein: CASSQDRSGETQYF.

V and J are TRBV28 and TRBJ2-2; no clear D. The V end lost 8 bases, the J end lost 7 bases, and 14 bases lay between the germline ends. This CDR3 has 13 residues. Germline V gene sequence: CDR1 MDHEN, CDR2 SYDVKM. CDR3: CASHSVSGGELFF. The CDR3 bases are TGTGCCAGCCACTCTGTCTCGGGCGGGGAGCTGTTTTTT.

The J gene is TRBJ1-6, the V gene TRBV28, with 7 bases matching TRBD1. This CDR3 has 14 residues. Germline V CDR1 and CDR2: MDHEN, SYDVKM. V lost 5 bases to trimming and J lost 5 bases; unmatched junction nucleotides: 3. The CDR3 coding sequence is TGTGCCAGCAGTCCCGGACAGGATAATTCACCCCTCCACTTT. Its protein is CASSPGQDNSPLHF.

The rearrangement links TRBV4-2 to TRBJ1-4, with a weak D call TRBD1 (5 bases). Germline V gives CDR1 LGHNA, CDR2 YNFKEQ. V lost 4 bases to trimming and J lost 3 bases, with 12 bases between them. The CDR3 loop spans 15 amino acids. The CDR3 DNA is TGTGCCAGCAGCCGGGGGGGGGAAGCTAATGAAAAACTGTTTTTT. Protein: CASSRGGEANEKLFF.

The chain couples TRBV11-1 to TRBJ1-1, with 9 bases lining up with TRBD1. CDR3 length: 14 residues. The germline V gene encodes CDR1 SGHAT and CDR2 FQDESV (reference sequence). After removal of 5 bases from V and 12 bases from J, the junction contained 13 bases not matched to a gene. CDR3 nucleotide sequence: TGTGCCAGCAGCCAGATCCTGGGACAGGGTAAAACTTTCTTT. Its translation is CASSQILGQGKTFF.

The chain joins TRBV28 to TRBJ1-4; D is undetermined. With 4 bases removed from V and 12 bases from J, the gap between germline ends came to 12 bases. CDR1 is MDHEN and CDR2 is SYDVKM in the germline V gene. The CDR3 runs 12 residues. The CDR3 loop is CASSSPGRQLFF. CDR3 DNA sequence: TGTGCCAGCAGTTCCCCCGGGAGGCAACTGTTTTTT.

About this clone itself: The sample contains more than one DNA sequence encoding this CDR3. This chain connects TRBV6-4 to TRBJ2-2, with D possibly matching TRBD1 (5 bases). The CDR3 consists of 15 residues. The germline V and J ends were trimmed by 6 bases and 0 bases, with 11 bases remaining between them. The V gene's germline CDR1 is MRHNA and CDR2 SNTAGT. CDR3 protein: CASRPGHANTGELFF. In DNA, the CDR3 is TGTGCCAGCAGACCTGGACACGCGAACACCGGGGAGCTGTTTTTT.

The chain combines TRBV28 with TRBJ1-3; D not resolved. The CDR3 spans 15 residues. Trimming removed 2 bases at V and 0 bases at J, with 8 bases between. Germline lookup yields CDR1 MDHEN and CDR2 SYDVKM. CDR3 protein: CASSLTPDSGNTIYF. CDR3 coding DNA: TGTGCCAGCAGTTTAACGCCAGACTCTGGAAACACCATATATTTT.

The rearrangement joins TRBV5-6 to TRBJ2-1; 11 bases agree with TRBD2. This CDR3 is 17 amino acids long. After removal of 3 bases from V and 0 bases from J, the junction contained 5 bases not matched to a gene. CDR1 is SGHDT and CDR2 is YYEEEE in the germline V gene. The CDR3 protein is CASSSRLAGISYNEQFF. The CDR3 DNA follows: TGTGCCAGCAGCTCACGACTAGCGGGAATCTCCTACAATGAGCAGTTCTTC.

The CDR3 loop is CASSLRTGSATEAFF. The CDR3 region has the DNA TGTGCCAGCAGTCTTAGGACAGGGTCGGCCACTGAAGCTTTCTTT. V gene TRBV14 combines with J gene TRBJ1-1; 8 nucleotides agree with TRBD1. This CDR3 region has 15 residues. CDR1 is SGHDN, CDR2 FVKESK, per germline. Losses at the gene ends were 6 bases for V and 4 bases for J; bases not matched to a gene: 10.

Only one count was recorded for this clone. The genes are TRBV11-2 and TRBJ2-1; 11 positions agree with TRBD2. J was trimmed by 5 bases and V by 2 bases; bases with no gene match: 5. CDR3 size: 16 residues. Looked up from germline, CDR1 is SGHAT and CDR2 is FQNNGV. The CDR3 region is CASSLTGTSGHNEQFF. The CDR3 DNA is TGTGCCAGCAGCTTAACTGGGACTAGCGGACACAATGAGCAGTTCTTC. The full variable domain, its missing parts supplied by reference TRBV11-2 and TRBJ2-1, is EAGVAQSPRYKIIEKRQSVAFWCNPISGHATLYWYQQILGQGPKLLIQFQNNGVVDDSQLPKDRFSAERLKGVDSTLKIQPAKLEDSAVYLCASSLTGTSGHNEQFFGPGTRLTVL.

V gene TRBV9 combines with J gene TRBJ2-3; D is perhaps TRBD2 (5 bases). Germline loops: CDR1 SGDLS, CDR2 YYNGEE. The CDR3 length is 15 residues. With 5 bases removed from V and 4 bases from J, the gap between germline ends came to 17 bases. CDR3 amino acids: CASSRWENRPDTQYF. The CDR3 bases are TGTGCCAGCAGTAGGTGGGAGAACCGTCCAGATACGCAGTATTTT.

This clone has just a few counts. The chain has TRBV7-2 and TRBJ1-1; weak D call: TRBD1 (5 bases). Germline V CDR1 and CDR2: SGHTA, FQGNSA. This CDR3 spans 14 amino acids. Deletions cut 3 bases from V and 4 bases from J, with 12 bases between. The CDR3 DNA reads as TGTGCCAGCAGCTTGGGTGCTAGGGGCACTGAAGCTTTCTTT. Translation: CASSLGARGTEAFF.

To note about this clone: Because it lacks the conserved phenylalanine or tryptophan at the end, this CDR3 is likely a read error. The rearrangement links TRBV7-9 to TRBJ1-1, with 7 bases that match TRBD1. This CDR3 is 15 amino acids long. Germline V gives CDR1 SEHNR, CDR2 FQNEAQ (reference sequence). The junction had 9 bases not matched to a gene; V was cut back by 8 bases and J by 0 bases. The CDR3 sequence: CASSTGTGMNTEAFL. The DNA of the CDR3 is TGTGCCAGCTCGACAGGGACGGGGATGAACACTGAAGCTTTCCTT.

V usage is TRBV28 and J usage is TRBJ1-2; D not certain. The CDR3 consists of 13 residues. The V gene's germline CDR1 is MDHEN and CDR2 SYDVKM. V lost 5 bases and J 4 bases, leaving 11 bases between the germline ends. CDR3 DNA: TGTGCCAGCAGTCGTATAGCTGGCTATGGCTACACCTTC. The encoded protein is CASSRIAGYGYTF.

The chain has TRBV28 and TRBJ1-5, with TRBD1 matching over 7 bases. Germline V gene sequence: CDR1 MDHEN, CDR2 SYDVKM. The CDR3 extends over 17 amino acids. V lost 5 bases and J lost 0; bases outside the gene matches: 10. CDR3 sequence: CASSTKDRTYSNQPQHF. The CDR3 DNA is TGTGCCAGCAGTACCAAGGACAGGACCTATAGCAATCAGCCCCAGCATTTT.

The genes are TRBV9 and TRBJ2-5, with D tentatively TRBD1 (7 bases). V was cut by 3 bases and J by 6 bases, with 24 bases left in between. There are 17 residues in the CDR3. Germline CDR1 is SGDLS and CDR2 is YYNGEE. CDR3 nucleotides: TGTGCCAGCAGCGGCCGACGTCGCCCAGGGGGGCATAAGACCCAGTACTTC. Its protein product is CASSGRRRPGGHKTQYF.

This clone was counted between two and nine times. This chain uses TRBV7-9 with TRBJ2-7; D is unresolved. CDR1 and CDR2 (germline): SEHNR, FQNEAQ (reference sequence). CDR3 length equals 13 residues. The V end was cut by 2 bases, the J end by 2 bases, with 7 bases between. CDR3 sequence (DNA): TGTGCCAGCAGCTTAAGCCCCGCCTACGAGCAGTACTTC. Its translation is CASSLSPAYEQYF.

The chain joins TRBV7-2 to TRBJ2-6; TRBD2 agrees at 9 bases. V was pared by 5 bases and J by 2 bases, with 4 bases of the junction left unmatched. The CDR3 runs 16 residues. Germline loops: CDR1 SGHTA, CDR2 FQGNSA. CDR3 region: CASSVGTSTGANVLTF. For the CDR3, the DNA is TGTGCCAGCAGCGTCGGGACTAGCACTGGGGCCAACGTCCTGACTTTC.

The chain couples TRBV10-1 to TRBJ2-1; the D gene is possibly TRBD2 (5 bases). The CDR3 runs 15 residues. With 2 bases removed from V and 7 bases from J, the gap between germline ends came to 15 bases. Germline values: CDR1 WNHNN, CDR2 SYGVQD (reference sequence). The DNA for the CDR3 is TGCGCCAGCAGTGAGGGGAGCGACCTCACTAATGAGCAGTTCTTC. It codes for CASSEGSDLTNEQFF.

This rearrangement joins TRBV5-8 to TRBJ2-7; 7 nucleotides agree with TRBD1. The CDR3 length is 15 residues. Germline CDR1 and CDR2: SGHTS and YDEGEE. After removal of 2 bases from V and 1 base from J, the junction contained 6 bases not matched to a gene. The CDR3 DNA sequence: TGTGCCAGCAGCTTCCAAGGGACAGCGTCCTACGAGCAGTACTTC. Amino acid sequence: CASSFQGTASYEQYF.

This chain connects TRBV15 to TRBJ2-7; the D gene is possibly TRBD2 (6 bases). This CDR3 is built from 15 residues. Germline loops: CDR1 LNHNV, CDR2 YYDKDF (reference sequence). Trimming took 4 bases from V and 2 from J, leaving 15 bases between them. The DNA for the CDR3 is TGTGCCACCAGCATACAATCTAGCGCTCCCTACGAGCAGTACTTC. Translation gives CATSIQSSAPYEQYF.

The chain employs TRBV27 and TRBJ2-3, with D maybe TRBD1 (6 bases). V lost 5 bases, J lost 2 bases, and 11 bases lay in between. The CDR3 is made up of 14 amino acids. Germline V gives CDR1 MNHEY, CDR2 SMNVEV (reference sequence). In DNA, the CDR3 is TGTGCCAGCAGTCTCCGGGACATCACAGATACGCAGTATTTT. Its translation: CASSLRDITDTQYF.

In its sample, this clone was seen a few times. In DNA form, the CDR3 reads TGCGCCAGCAGCTCCCAGGGAGGGGAGCGTGAAAAACTGTTTTTT. Translating gives CASSSQGGEREKLFF. V usage is TRBV5-1 and J usage is TRBJ1-4, with D maybe TRBD1 (5 bases). This CDR3 is built from 15 residues. Germline V gene lookup returns CDR1 SGHRS and CDR2 YFSETQ. Trimming shortened V by 3 bases and J by 7 bases, and 16 bases separated the two germline ends.

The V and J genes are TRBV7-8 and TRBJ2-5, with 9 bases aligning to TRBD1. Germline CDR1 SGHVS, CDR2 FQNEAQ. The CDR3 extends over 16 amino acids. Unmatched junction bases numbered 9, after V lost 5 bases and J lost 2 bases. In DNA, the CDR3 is TGTGCCAGCAGCAGAGGGGACAGGGAAGGACAAGAGACCCAGTACTTC. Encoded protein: CASSRGDREGQETQYF.